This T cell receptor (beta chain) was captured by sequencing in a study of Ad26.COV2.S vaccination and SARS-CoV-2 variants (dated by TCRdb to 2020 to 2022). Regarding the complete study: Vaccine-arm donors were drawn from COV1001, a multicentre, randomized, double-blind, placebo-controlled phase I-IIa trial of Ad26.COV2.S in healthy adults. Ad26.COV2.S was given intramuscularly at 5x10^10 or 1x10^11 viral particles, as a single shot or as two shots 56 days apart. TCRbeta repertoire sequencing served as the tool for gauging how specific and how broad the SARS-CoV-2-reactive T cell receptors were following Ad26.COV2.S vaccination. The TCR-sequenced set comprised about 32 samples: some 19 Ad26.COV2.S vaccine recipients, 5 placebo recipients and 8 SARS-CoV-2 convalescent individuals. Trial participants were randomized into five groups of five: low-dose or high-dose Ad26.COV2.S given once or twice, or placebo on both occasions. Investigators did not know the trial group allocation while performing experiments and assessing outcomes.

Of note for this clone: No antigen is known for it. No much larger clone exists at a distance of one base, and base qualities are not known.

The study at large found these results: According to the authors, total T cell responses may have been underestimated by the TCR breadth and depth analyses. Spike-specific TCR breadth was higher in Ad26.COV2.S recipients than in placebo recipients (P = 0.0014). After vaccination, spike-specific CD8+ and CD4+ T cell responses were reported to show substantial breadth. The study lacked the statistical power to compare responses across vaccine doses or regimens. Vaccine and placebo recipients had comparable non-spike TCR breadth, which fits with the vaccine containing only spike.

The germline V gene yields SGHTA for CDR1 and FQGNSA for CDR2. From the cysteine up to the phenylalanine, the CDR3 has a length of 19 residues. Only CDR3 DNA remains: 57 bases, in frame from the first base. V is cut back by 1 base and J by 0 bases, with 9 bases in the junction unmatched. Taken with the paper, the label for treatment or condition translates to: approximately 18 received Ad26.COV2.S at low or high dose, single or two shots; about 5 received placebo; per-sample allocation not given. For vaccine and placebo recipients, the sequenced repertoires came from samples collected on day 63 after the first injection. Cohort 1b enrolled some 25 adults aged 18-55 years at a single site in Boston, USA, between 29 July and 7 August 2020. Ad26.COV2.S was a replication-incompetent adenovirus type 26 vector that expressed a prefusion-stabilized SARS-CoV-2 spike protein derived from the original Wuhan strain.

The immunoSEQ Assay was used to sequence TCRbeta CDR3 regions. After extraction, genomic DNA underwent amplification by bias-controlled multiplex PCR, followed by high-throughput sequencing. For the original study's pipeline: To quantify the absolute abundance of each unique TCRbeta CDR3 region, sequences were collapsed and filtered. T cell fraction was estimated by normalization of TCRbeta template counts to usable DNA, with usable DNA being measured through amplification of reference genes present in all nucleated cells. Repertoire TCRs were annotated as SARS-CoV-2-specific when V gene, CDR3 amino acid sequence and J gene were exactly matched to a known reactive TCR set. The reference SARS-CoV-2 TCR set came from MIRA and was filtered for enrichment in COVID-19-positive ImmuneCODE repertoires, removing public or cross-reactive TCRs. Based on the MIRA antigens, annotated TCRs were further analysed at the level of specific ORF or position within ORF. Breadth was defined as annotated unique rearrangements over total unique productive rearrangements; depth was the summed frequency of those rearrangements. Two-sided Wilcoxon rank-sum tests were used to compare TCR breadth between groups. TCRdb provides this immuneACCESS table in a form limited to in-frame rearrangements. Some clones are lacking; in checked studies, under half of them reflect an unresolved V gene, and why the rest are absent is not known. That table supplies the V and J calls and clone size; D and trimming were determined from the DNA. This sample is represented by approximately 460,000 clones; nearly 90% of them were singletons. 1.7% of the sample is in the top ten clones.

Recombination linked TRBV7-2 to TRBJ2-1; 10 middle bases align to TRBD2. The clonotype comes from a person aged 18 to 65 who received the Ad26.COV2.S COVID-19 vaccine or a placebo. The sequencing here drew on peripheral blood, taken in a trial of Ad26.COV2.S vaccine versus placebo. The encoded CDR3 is CASSLVGTSVLSSYNEQFF. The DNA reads TGTGCCAGCAGCTTAGTAGGGACTAGCGTCCTGAGCTCCTACAATGAGCAGTTCTTC.